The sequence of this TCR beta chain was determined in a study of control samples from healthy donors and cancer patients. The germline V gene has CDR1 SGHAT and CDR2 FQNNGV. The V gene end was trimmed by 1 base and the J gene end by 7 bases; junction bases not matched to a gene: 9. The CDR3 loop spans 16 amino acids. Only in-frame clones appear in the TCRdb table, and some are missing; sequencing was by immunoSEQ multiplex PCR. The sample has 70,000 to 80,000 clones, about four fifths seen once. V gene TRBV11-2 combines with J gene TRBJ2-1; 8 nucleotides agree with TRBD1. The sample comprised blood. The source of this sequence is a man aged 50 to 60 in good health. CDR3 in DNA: TGTGCCAGCAGCTTAGTTCCTGACAGGGGAATGAATGAGCAGTTCTTC. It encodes CASSLVPDRGMNEQFF. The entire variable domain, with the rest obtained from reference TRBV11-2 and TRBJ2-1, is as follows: EAGVAQSPRYKIIEKRQSVAFWCNPISGHATLYWYQQILGQGPKLLIQFQNNGVVDDSQLPKDRFSAERLKGVDSTLKIQPAKLEDSAVYLCASSLVPDRGMNEQFFGPGTRLTVL.